The next 29 T cell receptor beta chains were all read from a single sample in a study of T cell responses to AZD1222 COVID-19 vaccine. Clones were read by immunoSEQ multiplex PCR, and TCRdb kept only the in-frame ones, dropping some. The profile shows 120,000 to 150,000 clones, 93% of them singletons. Sequencing used peripheral blood, obtained on day 0 of AZD1222 vaccination. The receptors derive from an adult in good health.

The J gene is TRBJ1-1, the V gene TRBV18; weak D call: TRBD1 (6 bases). The CDR3 is 18 amino acids. V was pared by 3 bases and J by 2 bases, with 22 bases between. Germline CDR1 and CDR2: KGHSH and LQKENI. The CDR3 reads CASSPIPKQGRGNTEAFF. In nucleotides, the CDR3 is TGTGCCAGCTCACCCATACCCAAACAGGGAAGGGGAAACACTGAAGCTTTCTTT.

Notes on this clone: Other nucleotide sequences in the sample specify the same CDR3. V is TRBV7-9 and J is TRBJ1-1; D ambiguous. The ends were cut back, 0 bases at V and 1 base at J, with 3 bases in the middle. The CDR3 consists of 13 residues. Per germline, CDR1 SEHNR and CDR2 FQNEAQ (reference sequence). This CDR3 is CASSLAGNTEAFF. The CDR3 DNA follows: TGTGCCAGCAGCTTAGCAGGGAACACTGAAGCTTTCTTT.

The chain is built from TRBV5-3 and TRBJ1-1, with 8 bases aligning to TRBD1. TRBV5-3 is treated as an ORF (open reading frame) with a function not yet certain. The J segment lost 1 base and the V segment lost 3 bases, leaving 14 bases of the junction unmatched. The CDR3 is 18 residues long. CDR3 sequence reads: CARSCTKSGQGPNTEAFF. The CDR3 nucleotides are TGTGCCAGAAGCTGCACCAAATCCGGACAGGGCCCGAACACTGAAGCTTTCTTT.

The gene calls are TRBV29-1 and TRBJ1-1, with D possibly TRBD1 on 6 matching bases. V gave up 4 bases and J gave up 11 bases, with 17 bases separating them. CDR3 size: 12 residues. CDR1 and CDR2 from the germline V gene are SQVTM and ANQGSEA. CDR3: CSVVRRGAHAFF. The CDR3 DNA follows: TGCAGCGTTGTTAGGAGGGGGGCTCATGCTTTCTTT.

This clone was recorded once. The CDR3 DNA sequence: TGCGCCAGCAGCCAAGGTTTATCAGCGGGGGGGCGCACAGATACGCAGTATTTT. Amino acid sequence: CASSQGLSAGGRTDTQYF. The chain carries TRBV4-1 and TRBJ2-3; TRBD2 matches 10 bases. With V trimmed by 1 base and J by 1 base, 8 bases remained unmatched. CDR1 is MGHRA, CDR2 YSYEKL, per germline. The CDR3 totals 18 residues.

The chain has TRBV2 and TRBJ2-5; 8 bases align to TRBD2. This CDR3 region has 16 residues. V gave up 6 bases and J gave up 5 bases; unmatched junction bases: 14. CDR1 is SNHLY and CDR2 is FYNNEI in the germline V gene. The CDR3 region is CASRFGGAAPGETQYF. CDR3 sequence (DNA): TGTGCCAGCAGATTCGGGGGGGCCGCGCCAGGGGAGACCCAGTACTTC.

The gene calls are TRBV4-2 and TRBJ2-5; TRBD1 might be the D (6 bases). V lost 4 bases and J lost 7, with 16 bases in between. This CDR3 is built from 14 residues. CDR1 is LGHNA, CDR2 YNFKEQ, per germline. CDR3 in amino acids: CASSPQGQQGTQYF. DNA of the CDR3: TGTGCCAGCAGCCCTCAAGGACAACAGGGGACCCAGTACTTC.

The genes are TRBV12-3 or TRBV12-4 and TRBJ2-2, with 8 bases lining up with TRBD2. The CDR3 spans 13 residues. After removal of 10 bases from V and 6 bases from J, the junction contained 7 bases not matched to a gene. CDR3 protein: CAMSIAGSGELFF. In DNA, the CDR3 is TGTGCCATGTCAATAGCGGGATCCGGGGAGCTGTTTTTT.

V is TRBV3-1 (or the pseudogene TRBV3-2) and J is TRBJ2-2; tentatively, D is TRBD2 (6 bases). From germline, CDR1 is LGHDT and CDR2 YNNKEL (reference sequence). This CDR3 is 15 amino acids long. Deletions cut 4 bases from V and 0 bases from J, with 9 bases between. DNA for the CDR3: TGTGCCAGCAGCCCCCGACTAGCGAACACCGGGGAGCTGTTTTTT. Protein: CASSPRLANTGELFF.

The V gene is TRBV7-9, the J gene TRBJ2-3; 11 bases are shared with TRBD2. CDR1 is SEHNR, CDR2 FQNEAQ, per germline (reference sequence). The CDR3 runs 18 residues. Trimming removed 5 bases from V and 2 bases from J; junction bases left unmatched: 12. The CDR3 spells CASSGSSGRTPLTDTQYF. As DNA, the CDR3 is TGTGCCAGCAGCGGATCTAGCGGGAGGACTCCCCTCACAGATACGCAGTATTTT.

The gene calls are TRBV2 and TRBJ1-2; 7 bases fit TRBD1. After removal of 8 bases from V and 5 bases from J, the junction contained 8 bases not matched to a gene. In germline, CDR1 is SNHLY, CDR2 FYNNEI. The CDR3 extends over 13 amino acids. For the CDR3, the DNA is TGTGCCAGCGGGGGATCAGGGGGATATGGCTACACCTTC. It encodes CASGGSGGYGYTF.

The J gene is TRBJ2-5, the V gene TRBV29-1; 7 bases line up with TRBD2. Unmatched junction bases numbered 11, after V lost 7 bases and J lost 3 bases. CDR1 and CDR2 from the germline V gene are SQVTM and ANQGSEA. The CDR3 runs to 14 residues. CDR3 protein: CSAPGGVGKETQYF. DNA for the CDR3: TGCAGCGCCCCTGGGGGGGTTGGTAAAGAGACCCAGTACTTC.

The chain is built from TRBV19 and TRBJ2-2; no definite D call. Deletions cut 0 bases from V and 1 base from J, with 3 bases between. The CDR3 runs 14 residues. Germline CDR1 LNHDA, CDR2 SQIVND (reference sequence). Here the CDR3 reads CASSIERNTGELFF. CDR3 nucleotides: TGTGCCAGTAGTATAGAGCGGAACACCGGGGAGCTGTTTTTT.

V gene TRBV6-5 combines with J gene TRBJ1-4, with 8 positions matching TRBD1. The CDR3 is 15 residues long. The trim removed 0 bases at V and 7 bases at J, leaving 4 bases unmatched. The V gene's germline CDR1 is MNHEY and CDR2 SVGAGI. CDR3 in DNA: TGTGCCAGCAGTTACTCCCAGGGGGCCGGTGAAAAACTGTTTTTT. As protein: CASSYSQGAGEKLFF.

Turning to this clone: This specimen includes other DNA sequences encoding the same CDR3. The chain combines TRBV5-1 with TRBJ1-1; D is ambiguous. V lost 0 bases, J lost 1 base, and 4 bases lay in between. The V gene's germline CDR1 is SGHRS and CDR2 YFSETQ. The CDR3 is 13 amino acids. In DNA form, the CDR3 reads TGCGCCAGCAGCTTGGCACCGAACACTGAAGCTTTCTTT. Amino acids: CASSLAPNTEAFF.

V gene TRBV29-1 combines with J gene TRBJ1-1; the match to TRBD1 covers 8 bases. The length of the CDR3 is 14 residues. The germline gives CDR1 SQVTM, CDR2 ANQGSEA. J lost 10 bases, V lost 4 bases, and 14 bases had no gene match. Here the CDR3 DNA reads TGCAGCGTTGGTCAGGGACAGGAGGGCGTTGGAGCTTTCTTT. It translates to CSVGQGQEGVGAFF.

Here the CDR3 reads CASSSQDSYEQYF. CDR3 in DNA: TGTGCCAGCAGTTCTCAGGACAGCTACGAGCAGTACTTC. J is TRBJ2-7 and V is TRBV27; a possible D gene is TRBD1 (6 bases). The CDR3 sequence is 13 residues long. CDR1 is MNHEY, CDR2 SMNVEV, per germline (reference sequence). Trimming cost V 4 bases and J 3 bases, with 10 bases left between them.

V and J are TRBV5-1 and TRBJ2-1, with D unresolved. The germline V gene has CDR1 SGHRS and CDR2 YFSETQ. The CDR3 extends over 12 amino acids. Trimming cost V 0 bases and J 5 bases, with 3 bases left between them. In DNA form, the CDR3 reads TGCGCCAGCAGCTTGGCCAACAATGAGCAGTTCTTC. This sequence encodes CASSLANNEQFF.

This chain joins TRBV14 and TRBJ1-1; D uncertain. The CDR3 length is 17 residues. Per the germline V gene, CDR1 is SGHDN and CDR2 is FVKESK. V lost 0 bases to trimming and J lost 2 bases, with 16 bases between them. The CDR3 here is CASSQDPPGRPNTEAFF. In nucleotides, the CDR3 is TGTGCCAGCAGCCAAGATCCCCCAGGCAGACCCAACACTGAAGCTTTCTTT.

The chain is built from TRBV7-2 and TRBJ2-2, with 10 bases that match TRBD1. Germline V gene lookup returns CDR1 SGHTA and CDR2 FQGNSA. The CDR3 has 16 amino acids. After removal of 3 bases from V and 3 bases from J, the junction contained 4 bases not matched to a gene. In nucleotides, the CDR3 is TGTGCCAGCAGCTTCCGACAGGGGGCTTACACCGGGGAGCTGTTTTTT. This gives the protein CASSFRQGAYTGELFF. The whole variable domain, filled in from reference TRBV7-2 and TRBJ2-2, reads GAGVSQSPSNKVTEKGKDVELRCDPISGHTALYWYRQSLGQGLEFLIYFQGNSAPDKSGLPSDRFSAERTGGSVSTLTIQRTQQEDSAVYLCASSFRQGAYTGELFFGEGSRLTVL.

The gene calls are TRBV7-3 and TRBJ1-1; D is perhaps TRBD1 (5 bases). Germline CDR1 reads SGHTA; CDR2 reads FQGTGA. CDR3 length: 16 residues. Trimming took 1 base from V and 6 from J, leaving 18 bases between them. The DNA of the CDR3 is TGTGCCAGCAGCTTAAGAGGGGTGGCGGGGGAGTCTGAAGCTTTCTTT. Its translation: CASSLRGVAGESEAFF.

The chain employs TRBV5-5 and TRBJ2-7; 8 bases match TRBD2. The CDR3 has 17 residues. J was trimmed by 6 bases and V by 4 bases; bases with no gene match: 18. Germline-derived CDR1 and CDR2 are SGHKS and YYEKEE (reference sequence). This CDR3 is CASSPGLVVGSLLEQYF. The CDR3 DNA reads TGTGCCAGCAGCCCGGGACTAGTAGTGGGGTCCCTACTCGAGCAGTACTTC.

The chain has TRBV19 and TRBJ1-6; D remains unclear. V gave up 7 bases and J gave up 4 bases, with 8 bases separating them. CDR1 and CDR2 from the germline V gene are LNHDA and SQIVND (reference sequence). CDR3 size: 13 residues. This chain's CDR3 is CASTEAYNSPLHF. The CDR3 DNA sequence: TGTGCCAGTACCGAGGCTTATAATTCACCCCTCCACTTT.

This sequence joins TRBV5-1 and TRBJ1-1; no clear D. The CDR3 totals 12 residues. V shed 4 bases and J shed 4 bases, with 8 bases lying between them. Per the germline V gene, CDR1 is SGHRS and CDR2 is YFSETQ. The CDR3 DNA sequence: TGCGCCAGCAGCACGTGGGGCACTGAAGCTTTCTTT. It codes for CASSTWGTEAFF.

J is TRBJ2-7 and V is TRBV6-5; no clear D. The CDR3 covers 13 residues. The germline CDR1 and CDR2 sequences are MNHEY and SVGAGI. The CDR3 sequence: CATAGLLSYEQYF. CDR3 coding DNA: TGTGCGACGGCCGGGCTCCTCTCCTACGAGCAGTACTTC.

This clone occurred a few times. V usage is TRBV5-4 and J usage is TRBJ2-5, with D possibly TRBD2 on 7 matching bases. CDR1 and CDR2 (germline): SGHNT, YYREEE (reference sequence). V was pared by 4 bases and J by 5 bases, with 15 bases between. The CDR3 consists of 14 residues. CDR3 DNA sequence: TGTGCCAGCAGCGGAGGGGGGGCCTGGGAGACCCAGTACTTC. This gives the protein CASSGGGAWETQYF.

The chain joins TRBV7-2 to TRBJ1-4, with D perhaps matching TRBD1 (6 bases). CDR1 and CDR2 from the germline V gene are SGHTA and FQGNSA. Trimming removed 1 base at V and 8 bases at J, with 14 bases between. The CDR3 extends over 15 amino acids. This CDR3 reads CASSLDPGAGEKLFF. DNA of the CDR3: TGTGCCAGCAGCTTAGATCCGGGGGCAGGGGAAAAACTGTTTTTT.

The V and J genes are TRBV7-3 and TRBJ2-5; D gene ambiguous. V shed 1 base and J shed 5 bases, with 11 bases lying between them. The CDR3 extends over 14 amino acids. Germline CDR1 SGHTA, CDR2 FQGTGA. The CDR3 nucleotides are TGTGCCAGCAGCTTAAATACGGCAGCGGAGACCCAGTACTTC. This encodes CASSLNTAAETQYF. Supplemented by reference TRBV7-3 and TRBJ2-5, the full variable domain reads GAGVSQTPSNKVTEKGKYVELRCDPISGHTALYWYRQSLGQGPEFLIYFQGTGAADDSGLPNDRFFAVRPEGSVSTLKIQRTERGDSAVYLCASSLNTAAETQYFGPGTRLLVL.

This rearrangement joins TRBV18 to TRBJ2-3; D gene unclear. Germline CDR1 reads KGHSH; CDR2 reads LQKENI. The length of the CDR3 is 12 residues. The germline V and J ends were trimmed by 2 bases and 4 bases, with 4 bases remaining between them. CDR3: CASSPSSDTQYF. CDR3 bases: TGTGCCAGCTCACCATCTTCAGATACGCAGTATTTT.